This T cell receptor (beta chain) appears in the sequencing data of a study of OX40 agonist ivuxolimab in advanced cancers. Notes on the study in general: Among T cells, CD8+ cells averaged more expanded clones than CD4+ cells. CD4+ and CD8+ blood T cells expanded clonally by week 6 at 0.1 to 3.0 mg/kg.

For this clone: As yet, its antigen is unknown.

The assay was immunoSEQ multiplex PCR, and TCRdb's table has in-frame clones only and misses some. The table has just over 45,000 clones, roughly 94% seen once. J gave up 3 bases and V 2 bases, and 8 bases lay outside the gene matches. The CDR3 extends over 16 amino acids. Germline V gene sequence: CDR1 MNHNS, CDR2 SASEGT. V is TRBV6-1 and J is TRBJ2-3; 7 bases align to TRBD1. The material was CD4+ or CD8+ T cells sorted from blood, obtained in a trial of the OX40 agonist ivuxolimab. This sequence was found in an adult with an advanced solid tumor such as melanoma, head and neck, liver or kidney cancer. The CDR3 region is CASSEQLRQGTDTQYF. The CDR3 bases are TGTGCCAGCAGTGAACAACTTAGACAGGGAACAGATACGCAGTATTTT.